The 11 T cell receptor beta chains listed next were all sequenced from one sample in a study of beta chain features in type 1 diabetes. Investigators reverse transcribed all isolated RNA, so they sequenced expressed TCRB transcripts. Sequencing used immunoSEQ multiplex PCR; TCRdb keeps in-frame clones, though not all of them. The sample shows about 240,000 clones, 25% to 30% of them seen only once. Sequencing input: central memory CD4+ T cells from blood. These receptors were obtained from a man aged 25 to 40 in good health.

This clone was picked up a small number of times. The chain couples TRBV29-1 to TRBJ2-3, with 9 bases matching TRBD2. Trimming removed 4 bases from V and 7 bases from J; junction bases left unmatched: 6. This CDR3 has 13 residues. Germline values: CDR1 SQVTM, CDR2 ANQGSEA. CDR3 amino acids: CSVGSGRTYTQYF. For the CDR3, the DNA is TGCAGCGTTGGTAGCGGGAGAACATATACGCAGTATTTT.

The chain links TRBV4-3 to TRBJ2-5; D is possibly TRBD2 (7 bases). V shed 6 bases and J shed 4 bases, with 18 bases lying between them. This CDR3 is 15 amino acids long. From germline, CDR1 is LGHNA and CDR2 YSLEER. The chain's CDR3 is CASSVSGGWGETQYF. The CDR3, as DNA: TGCGCCAGCAGTGTGTCGGGGGGCTGGGGAGAGACCCAGTACTTC.

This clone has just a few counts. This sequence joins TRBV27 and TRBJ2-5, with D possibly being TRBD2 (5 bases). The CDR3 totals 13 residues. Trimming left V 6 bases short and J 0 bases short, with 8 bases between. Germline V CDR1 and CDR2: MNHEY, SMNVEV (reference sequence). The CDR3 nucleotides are TGTGCCAGCAGGAGGGAGTACCAAGAGACCCAGTACTTC. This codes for CASRREYQETQYF.

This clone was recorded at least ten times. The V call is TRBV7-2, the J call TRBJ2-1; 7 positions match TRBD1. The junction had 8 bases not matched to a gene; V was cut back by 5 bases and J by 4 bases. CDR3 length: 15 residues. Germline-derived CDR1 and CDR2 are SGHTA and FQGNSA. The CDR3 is CASSPDRALYNEQFF. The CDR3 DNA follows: TGTGCCAGCAGCCCTGACAGGGCGCTATACAATGAGCAGTTCTTC.

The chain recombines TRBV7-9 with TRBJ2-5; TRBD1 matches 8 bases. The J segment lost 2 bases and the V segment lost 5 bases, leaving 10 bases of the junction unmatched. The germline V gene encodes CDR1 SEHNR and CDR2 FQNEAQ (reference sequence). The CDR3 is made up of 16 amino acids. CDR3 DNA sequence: TGTGCCAGCAGCGAAAACTTGGGGACAGGACAAGAGACCCAGTACTTC. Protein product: CASSENLGTGQETQYF.

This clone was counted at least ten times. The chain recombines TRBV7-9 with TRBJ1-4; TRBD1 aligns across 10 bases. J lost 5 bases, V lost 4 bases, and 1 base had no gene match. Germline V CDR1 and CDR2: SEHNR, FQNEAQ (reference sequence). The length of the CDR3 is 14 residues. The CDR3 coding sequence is TGTGCCAGCAGCTCGGGACAGGGGAATGAAAAACTGTTTTTT. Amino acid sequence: CASSSGQGNEKLFF. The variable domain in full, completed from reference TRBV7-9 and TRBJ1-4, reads DTGVSQNPRHKITKRGQNVTFRCDPISEHNRLYWYRQTLGQGPEFLTYFQNEAQLEKSRLLSDRFSAERPKGSFSTLEIQRTEQGDSAMYLCASSSGQGNEKLFFGSGTQLSVL.

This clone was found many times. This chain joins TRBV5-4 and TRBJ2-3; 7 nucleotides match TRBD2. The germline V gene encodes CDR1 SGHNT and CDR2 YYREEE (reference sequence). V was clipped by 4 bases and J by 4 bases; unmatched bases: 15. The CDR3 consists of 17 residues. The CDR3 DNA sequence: TGTGCCAGCAGCCCGGAACTAGCGCTGCAAGGCGCAGATACGCAGTATTTT. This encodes CASSPELALQGADTQYF.

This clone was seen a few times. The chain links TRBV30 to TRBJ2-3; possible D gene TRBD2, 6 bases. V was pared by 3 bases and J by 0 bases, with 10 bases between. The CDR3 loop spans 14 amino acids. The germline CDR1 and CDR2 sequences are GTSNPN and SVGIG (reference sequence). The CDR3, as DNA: TGTGCCTGGAGCGGGAGTCAAAGCACAGATACGCAGTATTTT. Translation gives CAWSGSQSTDTQYF.

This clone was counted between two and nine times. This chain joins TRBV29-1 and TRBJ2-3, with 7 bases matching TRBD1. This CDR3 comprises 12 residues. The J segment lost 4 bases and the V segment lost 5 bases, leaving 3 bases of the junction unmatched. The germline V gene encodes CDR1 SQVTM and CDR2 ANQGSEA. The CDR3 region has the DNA TGCAGCGTTAAGGGGGCAGCAGATACGCAGTATTTT. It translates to CSVKGAADTQYF.

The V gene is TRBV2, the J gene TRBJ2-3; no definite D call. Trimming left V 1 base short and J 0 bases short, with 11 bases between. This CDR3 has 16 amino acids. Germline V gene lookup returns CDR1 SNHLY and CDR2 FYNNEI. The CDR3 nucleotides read TGTGCCAGCAGTGAAGGGCGACTTCTTAGCACAGATACGCAGTATTTT. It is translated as CASSEGRLLSTDTQYF.

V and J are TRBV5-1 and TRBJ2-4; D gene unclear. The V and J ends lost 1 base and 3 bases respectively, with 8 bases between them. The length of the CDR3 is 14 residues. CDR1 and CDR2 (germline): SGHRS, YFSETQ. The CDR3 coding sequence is TGCGCCAGCAGCTTGAGTGAGGTCAAAAACATTCAGTACTTC. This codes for CASSLSEVKNIQYF. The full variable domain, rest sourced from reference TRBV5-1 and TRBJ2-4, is KAGVTQTPRYLIKTRGQQVTLSCSPISGHRSVSWYQQTPGQGLQFLFEYFSETQRNKGNFPGRFSGRQFSNSRSEMNVSTLELGDSALYLCASSLSEVKNIQYFGAGTRLSVL.